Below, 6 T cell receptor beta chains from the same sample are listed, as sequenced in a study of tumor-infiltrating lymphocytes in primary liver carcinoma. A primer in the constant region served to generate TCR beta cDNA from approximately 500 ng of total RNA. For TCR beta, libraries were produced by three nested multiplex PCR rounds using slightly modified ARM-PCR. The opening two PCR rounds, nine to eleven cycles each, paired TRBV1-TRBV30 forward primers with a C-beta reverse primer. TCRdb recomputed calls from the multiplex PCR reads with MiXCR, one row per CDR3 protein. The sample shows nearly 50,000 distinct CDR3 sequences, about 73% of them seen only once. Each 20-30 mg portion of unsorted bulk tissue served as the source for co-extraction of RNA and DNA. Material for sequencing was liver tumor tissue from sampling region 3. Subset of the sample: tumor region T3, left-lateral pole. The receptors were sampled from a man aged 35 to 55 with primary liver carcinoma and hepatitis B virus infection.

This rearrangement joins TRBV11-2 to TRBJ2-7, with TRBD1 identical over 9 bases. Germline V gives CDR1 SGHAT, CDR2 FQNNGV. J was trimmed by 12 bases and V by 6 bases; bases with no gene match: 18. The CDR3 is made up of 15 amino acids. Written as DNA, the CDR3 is TGTGCCAGCAGTTCTACAGGGGGCCGGAGGTACGGGCGGTACTTC. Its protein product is CASSSTGGRRYGRYF.

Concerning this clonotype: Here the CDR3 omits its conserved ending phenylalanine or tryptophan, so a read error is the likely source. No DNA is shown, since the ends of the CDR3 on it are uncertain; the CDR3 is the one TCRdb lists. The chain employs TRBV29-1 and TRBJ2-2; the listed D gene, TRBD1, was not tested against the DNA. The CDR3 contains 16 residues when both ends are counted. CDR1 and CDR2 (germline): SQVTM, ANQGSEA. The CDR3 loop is CSVEISGGASTGELIS.

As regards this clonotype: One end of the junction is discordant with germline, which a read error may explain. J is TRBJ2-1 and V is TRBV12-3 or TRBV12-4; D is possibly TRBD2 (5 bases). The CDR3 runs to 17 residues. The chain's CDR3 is CASTLEGIGRGPNEQFF. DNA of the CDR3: TGTGCCAGCACTTTAGAAGGCATAGGTAGAGGGCCCAATGAGCAGTTCTTC.

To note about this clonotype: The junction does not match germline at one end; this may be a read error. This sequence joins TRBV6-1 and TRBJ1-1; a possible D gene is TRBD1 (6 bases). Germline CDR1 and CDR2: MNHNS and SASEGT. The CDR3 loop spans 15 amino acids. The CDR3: CASSAEQGGDTEAFF. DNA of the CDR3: TGTGCTAGCAGTGCCGAACAGGGAGGGGACACTGAAGCTTTCTTT.

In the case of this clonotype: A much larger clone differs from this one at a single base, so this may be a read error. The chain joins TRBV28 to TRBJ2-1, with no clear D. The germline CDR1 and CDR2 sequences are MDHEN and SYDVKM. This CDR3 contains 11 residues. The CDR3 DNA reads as TGTACCAGCAGTACATTGACAGAGCAGTTCTTC. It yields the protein CTSSTLTEQFF.

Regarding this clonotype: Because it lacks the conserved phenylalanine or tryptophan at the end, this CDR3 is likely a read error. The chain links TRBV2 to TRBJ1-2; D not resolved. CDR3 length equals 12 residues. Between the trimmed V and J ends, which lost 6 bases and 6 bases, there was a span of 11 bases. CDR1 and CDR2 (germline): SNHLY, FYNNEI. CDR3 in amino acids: CASREEMDGYTL. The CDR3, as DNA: TGTGCCAGCAGGGAGGAGATGGATGGCTACACCTTA.